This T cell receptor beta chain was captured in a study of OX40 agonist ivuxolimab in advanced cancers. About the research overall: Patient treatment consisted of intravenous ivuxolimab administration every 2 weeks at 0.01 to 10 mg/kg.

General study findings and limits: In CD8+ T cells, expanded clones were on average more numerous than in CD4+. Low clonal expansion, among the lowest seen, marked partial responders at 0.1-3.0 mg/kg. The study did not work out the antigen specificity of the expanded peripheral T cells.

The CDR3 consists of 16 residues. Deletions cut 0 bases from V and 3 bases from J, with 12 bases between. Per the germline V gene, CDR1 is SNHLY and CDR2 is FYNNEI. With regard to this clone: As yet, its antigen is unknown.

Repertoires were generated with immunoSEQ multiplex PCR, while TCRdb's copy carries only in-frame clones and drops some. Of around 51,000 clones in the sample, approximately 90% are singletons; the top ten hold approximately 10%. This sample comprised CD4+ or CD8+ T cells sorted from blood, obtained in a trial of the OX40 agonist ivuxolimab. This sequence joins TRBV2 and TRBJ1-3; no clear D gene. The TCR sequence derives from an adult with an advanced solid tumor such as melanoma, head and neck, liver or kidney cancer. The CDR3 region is CASSEASQYLGNTIYF. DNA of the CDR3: TGTGCCAGCAGTGAAGCATCACAGTATCTTGGAAACACCATATATTTT.